These T cell receptor beta chains were read from a single sample in a study of CD8 T cells in Susac syndrome. Each CDR3 protein is one row after TCRdb ran MiXCR on the immunoSEQ multiplex PCR reads. The sample consists of around 200,000 distinct CDR3 sequences, around 95% of them appearing once. Input material: CD4+ T cells from PBMCs. Source of these receptors: a human donor in good health. Both conserved end residues are part of each CDR3. D genes are given only for firm matches. Size is stated for part of the rows, as once, few or many counts, or as a class when the clone is expanded.

d_gene	abundance	v_gene	j_gene	CDR3aa	CDR3nt
TRBD1	.	TRBV29-1	TRBJ2-7	CSVYTGAYEQYF	TGCAGCGTTTATACAGGGGCCTACGAGCAGTACTTC
TRBD1	.	TRBV24-1	TRBJ2-4	CATSDSGGSKNIQYF	TGTGCCACCAGTGATTCAGGGGGATCCAAAAACATTCAGTACTTC
.	.	TRBV20-1	TRBJ2-2	CSATIPRPGPGPNTGELFF	TGCAGTGCTACAATTCCTCGCCCGGGTCCAGGACCGAACACCGGGGAGCTGTTTTTT
TRBD2	.	TRBV2	TRBJ2-1	CASRSLAGGPNEQFF	TGTGCCAGCAGATCGCTAGCGGGGGGGCCCAATGAGCAGTTCTTC
.	.	TRBV20-1	TRBJ2-7	CSPAPLLATYEQYF	TGCAGTCCAGCTCCCCTTCTAGCGACGTACGAGCAGTACTTC
.	.	TRBV29-1	TRBJ1-2	CSVPKINYGYTF	TGCAGCGTGCCAAAAATTAACTATGGCTACACCTTC
TRBD2	.	TRBV20-1	TRBJ2-1	CSAKKRGRWVAGVDEQFF	TGCAGTGCCAAGAAGAGGGGGCGGTGGGTAGCGGGAGTGGATGAGCAGTTCTTC
.	.	TRBV29-1	TRBJ2-7	CSVGWRSYEQYF	TGCAGCGTTGGATGGCGCTCCTACGAGCAGTACTTC
TRBD1	.	TRBV29-1	TRBJ2-1	CSAPRDRGGKGYNEQFF	TGCAGCGCACCCCGGGACAGGGGAGGGAAGGGATACAATGAGCAGTTCTTC
.	.	TRBV7-2	TRBJ2-1	CASSLAGLAYNEQFF	TGTGCCAGCAGCTTAGCAGGGTTGGCCTACAATGAGCAGTTCTTC
TRBD2	.	TRBV7-7	TRBJ2-1	CAGGRDYNEQFF	TGTGCCGGCGGGAGGGATTACAATGAGCAGTTCTTC
.	.	TRBV14	TRBJ2-3	CASSHGLPSTDTQYF	TGTGCCAGCAGCCATGGTCTCCCTAGCACAGATACGCAGTATTTT
.	.	TRBV6-5	TRBJ2-7	CASSYRPGTQSTYEQYF	TGTGCCAGCAGTTACAGGCCGGGGACACAATCAACCTACGAGCAGTACTTC
.	.	TRBV28	TRBJ2-2	CASIGSDYTGELFF	TGTGCCAGCATCGGTAGCGACTACACCGGGGAGCTGTTTTTT
.	.	TRBV7-2	TRBJ1-6	CASSPEKRSPLHF	TGTGCCAGCAGCCCCGAAAAGAGGTCACCCCTCCACTTT
TRBD1	.	TRBV5-4	TRBJ1-2	CASSRRDSYGYTF	TGTGCCAGCAGTCGCCGGGACAGCTATGGCTACACCTTC
.	.	TRBV7-9	TRBJ2-7	CASSLAGSSYEQYF	TGTGCCAGCAGCTTAGCGGGGAGCTCCTACGAGCAGTACTTC
.	.	TRBV4-1	TRBJ1-5	CASSQGIGGPARQPQHF	TGCGCCAGCAGCCAAGGAATAGGGGGGCCGGCCAGGCAGCCCCAGCATTTT
.	.	TRBV13	TRBJ2-5	CASSYRAPSQETQYF	TGTGCCAGCAGCTACAGGGCACCCTCCCAAGAGACCCAGTACTTC
TRBD2	.	TRBV3-1	TRBJ2-3	CASSLRGGGTDTQYF	TGTGCCAGCAGCCTACGCGGGGGGGGCACAGATACGCAGTATTTT
.	.	TRBV2	TRBJ1-5	CATAGTPESREHF	TGTGCCACGGCCGGGACACCGGAATCCCGAGAGCATTTT
.	.	TRBV29-1	TRBJ2-6	CSFSSSGANVLTF	TGCAGCTTCAGTAGCTCTGGGGCCAACGTCCTGACTTTC
TRBD2	once	TRBV5-1	TRBJ2-1	CASTSGVGRNNEQFF	TGCGCCAGCACCTCAGGAGTCGGGAGGAACAATGAGCAGTTCTTC
.	.	TRBV28	TRBJ1-2	CASSSPRGDYGYTF	TGTGCCAGCAGTTCACCAAGGGGTGACTATGGCTACACCTTC
.	once	TRBV20-1	TRBJ1-2	CSARVARNYGYTF	TGCAGTGCTAGAGTGGCCCGGAACTATGGCTACACCTTC
TRBD2	.	TRBV29-1	TRBJ2-3	CSVTSGGGGTDTQYF	TGCAGCGTCACTAGCGGGGGAGGAGGCACAGATACGCAGTATTTT
.	.	TRBV29-1	TRBJ1-4	CSGSKDRTNEKLFF	TGCAGCGGTTCCAAAGATCGAACTAATGAAAAACTGTTTTTT
TRBD1	once	TRBV29-1	TRBJ1-2	CSVHRGSDGYTF	TGCAGCGTTCACAGGGGATCGGATGGCTACACCTTC
.	.	TRBV20-1	TRBJ1-5	CSALERQPNQPQHF	TGCAGTGCTCTGGAACGACAGCCTAATCAGCCCCAGCATTTT
.	.	TRBV7-2	TRBJ1-5	CASRPSGRNQPQHF	TGTGCCAGCAGGCCTTCGGGGCGAAATCAGCCCCAGCATTTT
.	once	TRBV10-3	TRBJ2-3	CAILRTDTQYF	TGTGCCATTCTTCGCACAGATACGCAGTATTTT
TRBD1	.	TRBV25-1	TRBJ1-2	CAINSDRGPGYTF	TGTGCCATAAACTCGGACAGGGGGCCTGGCTACACCTTC
.	.	TRBV6-5	TRBJ2-3	CASGGGTDTQYF	TGTGCCAGCGGGGGCGGCACAGATACGCAGTATTTT
.	.	TRBV20-1	TRBJ1-5	CSAGQGYGSNQPQHF	TGCAGTGCTGGGCAGGGCTACGGTAGCAATCAGCCCCAGCATTTT
TRBD2	.	TRBV5-1	TRBJ2-1	CASSQPTSGSAYEQFF	TGCGCCAGCAGCCAGCCGACTAGCGGGAGTGCCTATGAGCAGTTCTTC
.	.	TRBV7-2	TRBJ2-1	CASSHRARNEQFF	TGTGCCAGCAGCCACAGGGCGCGGAATGAGCAGTTCTTC
.	.	TRBV3-1	TRBJ2-1	CASSQVGPPNEQFF	TGTGCCAGCAGCCAAGTAGGCCCACCCAATGAGCAGTTCTTC
TRBD1	.	TRBV20-1	TRBJ1-4	CSAERAVDRVDEKLFF	TGCAGTGCCGAGAGGGCCGTCGACAGGGTAGATGAAAAACTGTTTTTT
.	.	TRBV6-2/TRBV6-3	TRBJ1-2	CASSYGQSRNYGYTF	TGTGCCAGCAGTTATGGGCAGTCCCGCAACTATGGCTACACCTTC
.	.	TRBV20-1	TRBJ1-1	CSARWQLGTEAFF	TGCAGTGCTAGGTGGCAGCTAGGTACTGAAGCTTTCTTT
.	.	TRBV6-2/TRBV6-3	TRBJ2-5	CASSYTRQQETQYF	TGTGCCAGCAGTTACACGCGACAGCAAGAGACCCAGTACTTC
.	.	TRBV29-1	TRBJ2-7	CSVEVQGYEQYF	TGCAGCGTTGAAGTCCAGGGCTACGAGCAGTACTTC
TRBD1	.	TRBV29-1	TRBJ1-2	CSVLRDRDGDYGYTF	TGCAGCGTCCTCCGGGACAGGGACGGAGACTATGGCTACACCTTC
TRBD2	.	TRBV29-1	TRBJ2-1	CSVPRGGLADYYNEQFF	TGCAGCGTCCCCAGGGGGGGACTAGCGGACTACTACAATGAGCAGTTCTTC
TRBD1	.	TRBV20-1	TRBJ2-4	CSAAQGIFKNIQYF	TGCAGTGCTGCACAGGGGATCTTCAAAAACATTCAGTACTTC
.	.	TRBV7-2	TRBJ2-5	CASSLESSGGRETQYF	TGTGCCAGCAGCTTAGAGTCTTCGGGGGGCCGCGAGACCCAGTACTTC
.	.	TRBV5-4	TRBJ1-2	CASSLVRQGDYGYTF	TGTGCCAGCAGCTTGGTTCGGCAGGGAGACTATGGCTACACCTTC
.	.	TRBV20-1	TRBJ2-1	CSADGQYNEQFF	TGCAGTGCTGACGGACAGTACAATGAGCAGTTCTTC
TRBD2	.	TRBV3-1	TRBJ2-1	CASSLAGGSNEQFF	TGTGCCAGCAGCCTAGCGGGAGGGAGCAATGAGCAGTTCTTC